This T cell receptor (beta chain) was recovered during a study of T cell responses to AZD1222 COVID-19 vaccine. Looked up from germline, CDR1 is LNHNV and CDR2 is YYDKDF (reference sequence). This CDR3 is built from 16 residues. V was pared by 0 bases and J by 4 bases, with 5 bases of the junction left unmatched. The study's findings and limits: The number of AZD1222 recipients seropositive at baseline was only 6 or 7. The peak T cell response came first, and repertoires were sampled only after it.

The table came from immunoSEQ multiplex PCR; TCRdb's copy has only in-frame clones and leaves some out. The table shows about 140,000 clones, with about 90% occurring only once. Of note for this clone: The antigen is undetermined.

This TCR came from an adult who received the MenACWY meningococcal vaccine as a control. The material sequenced was peripheral blood, taken 28 days after the second dose of the MenACWY control vaccine. This chain joins TRBV15 and TRBJ2-3; 9 positions match TRBD1. In DNA, the CDR3 is TGTGCCACCAGCAGAGATTGGGGACAGGGTTCAGATACGCAGTATTTT. It yields the protein CATSRDWGQGSDTQYF.